This T cell receptor beta chain appears in the sequencing data of a study of blood T cell repertoires in COVID-19. Background on the study: Samples of COVID-19 (acute and convalescent) were obtained from the United States, Italy and Spain. In each case, the material was cDNA or gDNA derived from T cells, B-cell-depleted T cells, or PBMCs.

Original methodology: Using reference gene primer amplification, nucleated cell counts were estimated. Here immunoSEQ multiplex PCR was the method, and the copy in TCRdb shows in-frame clones only, minus some. The D gene and trimming were derived from the DNA, and the V and J assignments and clone size from that table. Of 150,000 to 200,000 clones listed, about 86% are singletons. This clone was observed once. The CDR3 is 13 residues long. The germline V gene encodes CDR1 SGHRS and CDR2 YFSETQ. The ends lost 3 bases at V and 10 bases at J; junction bases unmatched: 7. The V call is TRBV5-1, the J call TRBJ2-1; TRBD2 aligns across 7 bases. The sequence was collected from a man aged 25 to 45 with active or convalescent COVID-19. The sequenced material came from peripheral blood. The CDR3 is CASSSYLADEQFF. DNA for the CDR3: TGCGCCAGCAGCTCCTATCTAGCGGACGAGCAGTTCTTC.